Listed below are T cell receptor beta chains from one sample, sequenced in a study of blood T cell repertoires in COVID-19. The method was immunoSEQ multiplex PCR; TCRdb's version includes in-frame clones alone and lacks a portion of them. The sample shows more than 120,000 clones, approximately 90% of them seen only once. Sequencing was carried out using peripheral blood. The source is a human donor in a cohort sampled during active COVID-19. Each CDR3 is given with its conserved first and last residue. The order of the fields is clone size, V gene, J gene, D gene, CDR3 protein, CDR3 DNA. A D gene is named only where the DNA matches it firmly. Expanded clones get a size class; other rows say once, few or many, or leave the size out.

size: NA
V: TRBV12-3/TRBV12-4
J: TRBJ1-6
D: NA
CDR3: CASSLVQGLTLHF
DNA: TGTGCCAGCAGTTTAGTTCAGGGATTGACCCTCCACTTT

size: few
V: TRBV27
J: TRBJ1-6
D: NA
CDR3: CASSLLSVSNSPLHF
DNA: TGTGCCAGCAGTCTCCTGTCCGTTAGTAATTCACCCCTCCACTTT

size: few
V: TRBV6-5
J: TRBJ1-2
D: NA
CDR3: CASSYSIIDRIYGYTF
DNA: TGTGCCAGCAGTTACTCGATTATCGACAGGATCTATGGCTACACCTTC

size: NA
V: TRBV7-9
J: TRBJ1-2
D: NA
CDR3: CASSLAPGVRGYTF
DNA: TGTGCCAGCAGCTTAGCTCCCGGGGTACGCGGCTACACCTTC

size: NA
V: TRBV3-1/TRBV3-2
J: TRBJ1-1
D: NA
CDR3: CASSQGLTTEAFF
DNA: TGTGCCAGCAGCCAAGGATTGACAACCGAAGCTTTCTTT

size: NA
V: TRBV11-2
J: TRBJ2-3
D: TRBD2
CDR3: CASSPRILAGVRDTQYF
DNA: TGTGCCAGCAGCCCCAGGATACTAGCGGGGGTGAGAGATACGCAGTATTTT

size: NA
V: TRBV3-1/TRBV3-2
J: TRBJ1-2
D: TRBD1
CDR3: CASSYVLGQGANYGYTF
DNA: TGTGCCAGCAGCTATGTACTGGGACAGGGGGCGAACTATGGCTACACCTTC

size: NA
V: TRBV5-1
J: TRBJ2-5
D: NA
CDR3: CASSSIQGSETQYF
DNA: TGCGCCAGCAGCTCGATTCAGGGTTCAGAGACCCAGTACTTC

size: NA
V: TRBV7-3
J: TRBJ1-1
D: TRBD1
CDR3: CASSEEPGQGSEAFF
DNA: TGTGCCAGCAGCGAAGAGCCGGGACAGGGATCCGAAGCTTTCTTT

size: NA
V: TRBV11-3
J: TRBJ2-5
D: TRBD1
CDR3: CASSLARGPGLETQYF
DNA: TGTGCCAGCAGCTTAGCAAGGGGGCCGGGTTTGGAGACCCAGTACTTC

size: NA
V: TRBV2
J: TRBJ1-5
D: NA
CDR3: CASSIRGGNQPQHF
DNA: TGTGCCAGCTCCATCCGGGGAGGCAATCAGCCCCAGCATTTT

size: NA
V: TRBV19
J: TRBJ1-1
D: NA
CDR3: CASTQAGGTTEAFF
DNA: TGTGCCAGTACCCAGGCGGGCGGGACCACTGAAGCTTTCTTT

size: NA
V: TRBV27
J: TRBJ2-5
D: TRBD2
CDR3: CASSSARGGGHLASLQETQYF
DNA: TGTGCCAGCAGTTCCGCCCGGGGCGGGGGGCATCTGGCTTCACTCCAAGAGACCCAGTACTTC

size: once
V: TRBV27
J: TRBJ1-2
D: NA
CDR3: CASGNRVRYTF
DNA: TGTGCCAGCGGAAACAGGGTCAGGTACACCTTC

size: few
V: TRBV7-3
J: TRBJ1-6
D: NA
CDR3: CASSLMPGNNSPLHF
DNA: TGTGCCAGCAGCTTAATGCCAGGGAATAATTCACCCCTCCACTTT

size: NA
V: TRBV12-3/TRBV12-4
J: TRBJ1-2
D: NA
CDR3: CASSYRVEGYTF
DNA: TGTGCCAGCAGTTACAGGGTAGAAGGCTACACCTTC

size: NA
V: TRBV5-4
J: TRBJ1-5
D: NA
CDR3: CASSLQGTNQPQHF
DNA: TGTGCCAGCAGCTTACAGGGAACTAATCAGCCCCAGCATTTT

size: NA
V: TRBV2
J: TRBJ1-2
D: NA
CDR3: CASSLRSPYGYTF
DNA: TGTGCCAGCAGTCTCAGGTCTCCCTATGGCTACACCTTC